This is a list of T cell receptor beta chains from one sample in a study of CXCR3 chemokines and chemotherapy response in bladder cancer. TCRdb ran MiXCR on the PCR reads and lists one entry per CDR3 protein. The sample consists of thousands of distinct CDR3 sequences, approximately 15% of them appearing once. Sampling was conducted from a patient whose treatment included neoadjuvant chemotherapy. The receptors were gathered from a human donor with bladder cancer that responded to neoadjuvant chemotherapy. Each CDR3 is given without its conserved first and last residue. Fields, in order: V gene, J gene, CDR3 protein.

>TRBV27|TRBJ1-4
ASSLEGQGQTNEKLF
>TRBV7-9|TRBJ1-5
ASSRAGHSNQPQH
>TRBV30|TRBJ2-7
AWSVGPPGQY
>TRBV5-4|TRBJ2-5
ASSSDGLPETQY
>TRBV27|TRBJ2-7
ASSRAGGTYEQY
>TRBV6-2/TRBV6-3|TRBJ2-1
ASSYSLREGLLSYNEQF
>TRBV9|TRBJ2-7
ASSVGLETYEQY
>TRBV20-1|TRBJ2-7
SAPGASFYYEQY
>TRBV20-1|TRBJ2-7
SVTGSGAYEQY
>TRBV20-1|TRBJ2-3
SARGQGGSSTDTQY
>TRBV6-2/TRBV6-3|TRBJ2-1
ASRQGDGNEQF
>TRBV6-1|TRBJ2-1
ASSEPAGGGEQF
>TRBV6-6|TRBJ1-2
ASKGDSNYGYT
>TRBV6-5|TRBJ2-7
ASSLTGDEQY
>TRBV19|TRBJ2-5
ASLGGFGTQY
>TRBV18|TRBJ2-1
ASSPWQREGYNEQF
>TRBV28|TRBJ1-5
ASSLGRDRNNQPQH
>TRBV15|TRBJ1-2
ATSREGQTNYGYT
>TRBV6-2/TRBV6-3|TRBJ2-2
ASRGGPGELF
>TRBV29-1|TRBJ2-3
SVEVVEYLGPGTQY
>TRBV20-1|TRBJ2-7
SAAMSEGLPSYEQY
>TRBV10-3|TRBJ2-7
AIRQDYEQY
>TRBV6-5|TRBJ2-2
ASSYLSGRASGELF
>TRBV7-3|TRBJ2-1
ASSATSGRQYNEQF
>TRBV29-1|TRBJ2-7
SVVDSGGSTYEQY
>TRBV6-6|TRBJ1-2
ASSTGGTDGYT
>TRBV28|TRBJ2-1
ASSLAGNEQF
>TRBV6-1|TRBJ2-7
ASSEGDSGSHEQY
>TRBV11-2|TRBJ2-1
ASSLGLAAYNEQF
>TRBV15|TRBJ2-2
ATSRDLGATGGELF
>TRBV7-3|TRBJ2-3
ASSSSGTPGTQY
>TRBV6-5|TRBJ1-5
ASSYVTGVDQPQH
>TRBV11-2|TRBJ2-1
ASSVYRAGNEQF
>TRBV27|TRBJ2-5
ASSLGPNQETQY
>TRBV27|TRBJ2-1
ASSLQGAPRNEQF
>TRBV28|TRBJ2-5
ASKIGGPALQETQY
>TRBV6-2/TRBV6-3|TRBJ2-3
ASRTTTPGQGGSTDTQY
>TRBV6-2/TRBV6-3|TRBJ1-5
ASRTGSNQPQH
>TRBV6-2/TRBV6-3|TRBJ2-4
ASSYARAETGNIQY
>TRBV18|TRBJ2-1
ASSPPAGAIYNEQF
>TRBV12-3/TRBV12-4|TRBJ1-2
ASSFRGAGYGYT
>TRBV18|TRBJ1-4
ASSPGGQSIATNEKLF
>TRBV27|TRBJ1-2
ASSSGLDRGYGYT
>TRBV29-1|TRBJ2-7
SAMGQGHYEQY
>TRBV14|TRBJ2-5
ASSLGTVQETQY
>TRBV5-6|TRBJ2-7
ASSLPWTSGRAREQY
>TRBV19|TRBJ1-5
ASNVQGGMGNQPQH
>TRBV6-1|TRBJ2-1
ASCRGPGSYNEQF
>TRBV27|TRBJ2-4
ASSFGAYAKNIQY
>TRBV6-5|TRBJ2-3
ASSRDLAGETQY
>TRBV24-1|TRBJ2-3
ATSDPTSGLGDTQY
>TRBV28|TRBJ2-7
ASSQTSGSSYEQY
>TRBV28|TRBJ1-1
ASSLNRKAF
>TRBV28|TRBJ2-7
ASSWGSGGSVEQY
>TRBV18|TRBJ2-1
ASSPIGEQF